The clone carrying this T cell receptor beta chain came up a few times. The data stem from a study of cytomegalovirus exposure and HLA in healthy donors. Study-wide background: There were fewer than 130 million unique TCR beta sequences, drawn from approximately 180 million T cells, in an earlier analysis.

The PCR made use of 60 Vbeta and 13 Jbeta primers. The data were produced by immunoSEQ multiplex PCR, yet TCRdb's version contains in-frame clones alone and is incomplete. The sample lists hundreds of thousands of clones; around 89% were seen once. The V gene's germline CDR1 is MNHNY and CDR2 SVGAGI (reference sequence). Trimming pared 0 bases from V and 6 bases from J, leaving 8 bases between. The length of the CDR3 is 13 residues. The sequence derives from a woman between 18 and 29 years old in good health and CMV-seronegative. This rearrangement joins TRBV6-6 to TRBJ1-1, with D unresolved. Material for sequencing was PBMCs. CDR3 in amino acids: CASSYSTGSEAFF. DNA for the CDR3: TGTGCCAGCAGTTACTCGACGGGTTCTGAAGCTTTCTTT.